The next 9 T cell receptor beta chains were all read from a single sample in a study of OX40 agonist ivuxolimab in advanced cancers. Sequencing was performed with immunoSEQ multiplex PCR; in TCRdb, only in-frame clones are kept and a portion is missing. The data hold tens of thousands of clones, with more than 80% observed a single time. Sequenced here: CD4+ or CD8+ T cells sorted from blood, sampled in a trial of the OX40 agonist ivuxolimab. Every receptor here comes from an adult with an advanced solid tumor such as melanoma, head and neck, liver or kidney cancer.

The chain combines TRBV6-5 with TRBJ2-3; 7 bases fit TRBD2. The V gene end was trimmed by 2 bases and the J gene end by 4 bases; junction bases not matched to a gene: 3. Germline-derived CDR1 and CDR2 are MNHEY and SVGAGI. This CDR3 has 14 amino acids. CDR3 DNA sequence: TGTGCCAGCAGTTACAGCGGGGTATCAGATACGCAGTATTTT. Its translation: CASSYSGVSDTQYF.

The DNA for the CDR3 is TGTGCCTGGAGTCCCGGGGACGTACGTCAGCCCCAGCATTTT. Amino acid sequence: CAWSPGDVRQPQHF. V gene TRBV30 combines with J gene TRBJ1-5; possibly TRBD1 for D (5 bases). CDR1 is GTSNPN, CDR2 SVGIG, per germline (reference sequence). V shed 2 bases and J shed 6 bases, with 14 bases lying between them. This CDR3 contains 14 residues.

The chain links TRBV18 to TRBJ2-5, with 7 bases matching TRBD1. CDR1 KGHSH and CDR2 LQKENI come from the germline V gene. J gave up 5 bases and V 2 bases, and 2 bases lay outside the gene matches. This CDR3 is 13 amino acids long. CDR3 coding DNA: TGTGCCAGCTCACCAGGGACAGCCGAGACCCAGTACTTC. This translates into CASSPGTAETQYF.

The rearrangement joins TRBV5-1 to TRBJ1-2; D is perhaps TRBD1 (5 bases). Germline loops: CDR1 SGHRS, CDR2 YFSETQ. This CDR3 is 13 amino acids long. The ends were cut back, 7 bases at V and 6 bases at J, with 16 bases in the middle. CDR3 sequence: CASAFGGGDGYTF. DNA of the CDR3: TGCGCCAGCGCCTTCGGGGGTGGCGATGGCTACACCTTC.

The V gene is TRBV9, the J gene TRBJ2-1; 8 bases are a match to TRBD2. This CDR3 contains 12 residues. Germline CDR1 SGDLS, CDR2 YYNGEE. J lost 7 bases, V lost 7 bases, and 4 bases had no gene match. The CDR3 bases are TGTGCCAGCGGGACTAGGAAAAATGAGCAGTTCTTC. It yields the protein CASGTRKNEQFF.

V is TRBV5-1 and J is TRBJ2-3; TRBD1 might be the D (6 bases). V was pared by 3 bases and J by 1 base, with 6 bases between. The CDR3 loop spans 13 amino acids. Germline V gene sequence: CDR1 SGHRS, CDR2 YFSETQ. The CDR3 region has the DNA TGCGCCAGCAGCTGGACAGGCACAGATACGCAGTATTTT. As protein: CASSWTGTDTQYF.

The V gene is TRBV5-1, the J gene TRBJ1-3, with D tentatively TRBD1 (6 bases). V was cut by 4 bases and J by 2 bases, with 7 bases left in between. CDR3 length equals 13 residues. The V gene's germline CDR1 is SGHRS and CDR2 YFSETQ. CDR3 amino acids: CASSRDTGNTIYF. The DNA of the CDR3 is TGCGCCAGCAGCAGGGACACTGGAAACACCATATATTTT.

This chain joins TRBV6-1 and TRBJ2-7, with 8 bases fitting TRBD2. Germline lookup yields CDR1 MNHNS and CDR2 SASEGT. The CDR3 is 15 residues long. With 3 bases clipped from V and 7 bases from J, the junction kept 11 bases outside the gene matches. Here the CDR3 reads CASSDPGGARLEQYF. Written as DNA, the CDR3 is TGTGCCAGCAGTGACCCCGGGGGGGCCCGACTAGAGCAGTACTTC.

The chain has TRBV7-9 and TRBJ2-4; no reliable D call. Trimming took off 5 bases at V and 14 bases at J, with 13 bases between the two ends. The CDR3 length is 11 residues. Germline V gives CDR1 SEHNR, CDR2 FQNEAQ (reference sequence). The CDR3, as DNA: TGTGCCAGCAGCGCTAGTATGATAAAGTACTTC. Translation gives CASSASMIKYF.